Following are 27 T cell receptor beta chains from one sample sequenced in a study of CD8 T cells in ankylosing spondylitis. Study results and limitations: A motif of 8 or 9 highly homologous TCR beta variants was seen as apparently characteristic of ankylosing spondylitis blood.

Antigens of these TCRs are unknown. In TCRdb, the 5' RACE reads were re-called with MiXCR into one record per CDR3 protein. The sample holds around 490,000 distinct CDR3 sequences; roughly 5.3% are singletons and the top ten take approximately 4%. Sequencing used blood, either unsorted or a sorted T cell fraction (not recorded which). The receptors were sampled from a male donor with ankylosing spondylitis.

This clonotype was detected only a few times. The chain recombines TRBV5-6 with TRBJ2-7, with a weak D call TRBD1 (5 bases). Germline CDR1 is SGHDT and CDR2 is YYEEEE. The CDR3 extends over 16 amino acids. Trimming pared 0 bases from V and 2 bases from J, leaving 15 bases between. Written as DNA, the CDR3 is TGTGCCAGCAGCTTGGGGGAATTCCAGGGAACCTACGAGCAGTACTTC. Amino acid sequence: CASSLGEFQGTYEQYF.

This clonotype was picked up many times. This rearrangement joins TRBV21-1 to TRBJ2-7; TRBD1 is taken as the D call from the table, unchecked against the DNA. TRBV21-1 is noted as a pseudogene. This CDR3 comprises 13 residues. DNA of the CDR3: TGTGCCACCAAACAGGGGAAAGCCTACGAGCAGTACTTC. Amino acids: CATKQGKAYEQYF.

The chain combines TRBV4-3 with TRBJ2-1; D is possibly TRBD1 or TRBD2 (5 bases each). CDR3 length equals 17 residues. Germline CDR1 reads LGHNA; CDR2 reads YSLEER. V shed 0 bases and J shed 8 bases, with 20 bases lying between them. Here the CDR3 DNA reads TGCGCCAGCAGCCAAGACAGGGCCGGGGTGGGGCGGCATGAGCAGTTCTTC. Translating gives CASSQDRAGVGRHEQFF.

This clonotype has ten or more counts. The chain joins TRBV20-1 to TRBJ2-3; tentative D call: TRBD1 (7 bases). Trimming shortened V by 5 bases and J by 3 bases, and 15 bases separated the two germline ends. Germline CDR1 and CDR2: DFQATT and SNEGSKA (reference sequence). This CDR3 is 14 amino acids long. CDR3 sequence (DNA): TGCAGTGCTGCGGGACAGTATATGACAGATACGCAGTATTTT. Translation gives CSAAGQYMTDTQYF.

This clonotype was picked up many times. The J gene is TRBJ2-1, the V gene TRBV5-4, with D hard to call. Trimming stripped 0 bases from V and 8 bases from J, with 21 bases between. Germline CDR1 is SGHNT and CDR2 is YYREEE (reference sequence). CDR3 length equals 17 residues. The CDR3 sequence is CASSLVWEAEIVDEQFF. The CDR3 DNA reads TGTGCCAGCAGCTTGGTTTGGGAAGCAGAGATAGTGGATGAGCAGTTCTTC.

Comment on this clonotype: This may arise from a read error, as a much more abundant clone is one base away. This chain joins TRBV7-3 and TRBJ2-3; TRBD1 agrees at 8 bases. The CDR3 has 15 residues. CDR1 and CDR2 from the germline V gene are SGHTA and FQGTGA. The CDR3 region is CAISLKGTGTDTQYF. In nucleotides, the CDR3 is TGTGCCATCAGCCTTAAAGGGACAGGAACAGATACGCAGTATTTT.

This clonotype was found many times. The chain uses TRBV7-9 and TRBJ2-3, with D maybe TRBD1 (6 bases). The CDR3 is 13 amino acids. Trimming removed 5 bases from V and 6 bases from J, with 12 bases in between. Germline V gives CDR1 SEHNR, CDR2 FQNEAQ (reference sequence). The CDR3 loop reads CASSPRGPDTQYF. The CDR3 DNA reads as TGTGCCAGCAGCCCCAGGGGCCCGGATACGCAGTATTTT.

This clonotype was recorded many times. The J gene is TRBJ1-1, the V gene TRBV28; D is perhaps TRBD1 (5 bases). Germline lookup yields CDR1 MDHEN and CDR2 SYDVKM. The CDR3 is 17 amino acids. Between the trimmed V and J ends, which lost 5 bases and 0 bases, there was a span of 19 bases. CDR3 nucleotide sequence: TGTGCCAGCAGTCCCCTCCTCCGGGGGAACATGAACACTGAAGCTTTCTTT. Translated, it gives CASSPLLRGNMNTEAFF.

This clonotype was recorded a few times. This rearrangement joins TRBV18 to TRBJ2-7; D is undetermined. This CDR3 is 15 amino acids long. In germline, CDR1 is KGHSH, CDR2 LQKENI. Trimming left V 0 bases short and J 2 bases short, with 11 bases between. The CDR3 region is CASSPPYQTPYEQYF. CDR3 DNA: TGTGCCAGCTCACCACCATATCAGACCCCCTACGAGCAGTACTTC.

This clonotype was observed many times. In DNA form, the CDR3 reads TGCAGTGCGAAGGGACGGATGAACACTGAAGCTTTCTTT. It translates to CSAKGRMNTEAFF. The chain uses TRBV20-1 and TRBJ1-1, with D tentatively TRBD1 (5 bases). With 6 bases removed from V and 0 bases from J, the gap between germline ends came to 11 bases. From germline, CDR1 is DFQATT and CDR2 SNEGSKA (reference sequence). CDR3 size: 13 residues.

This clonotype was observed a handful of times. The chain uses TRBV11-3 and TRBJ1-5, with D perhaps matching TRBD1 (5 bases). Trimming took off 5 bases at V and 6 bases at J, with 14 bases between the two ends. The CDR3 is made up of 14 amino acids. The V gene's germline CDR1 is SGHNT and CDR2 YENEEA. CDR3 sequence reads: CASSPRPGGQPQHF. In nucleotides, the CDR3 is TGTGCCAGCAGCCCACGGCCGGGGGGTCAGCCCCAGCATTTT.

Ten or more counts support this clonotype. The chain is built from TRBV15 and TRBJ1-4; D is unresolved. V dropped 3 bases and J dropped 0 bases, with 11 bases sitting between them. Germline assignment: CDR1 LNHNV and CDR2 YYDKDF (reference sequence). This CDR3 is 16 amino acids long. This chain's CDR3 is CATSSSRFATNEKLFF. In DNA, the CDR3 is TGTGCCACCAGCAGCTCTAGGTTTGCAACTAATGAAAAACTGTTTTTT.

This clonotype was detected many times. CDR3 coding DNA: TGTGCCAGCAGTTTTCTGTACGCCGGGGAGCTGTTTTTT. Residues: CASSFLYAGELFF. This chain connects TRBV28 to TRBJ2-2; D not certain. Deletions cut 3 bases from V and 6 bases from J, with 8 bases between. The CDR3 has 13 amino acids. Germline CDR1 reads MDHEN; CDR2 reads SYDVKM.

This clonotype was seen at least ten times. V is TRBV12-3 or TRBV12-4 and J is TRBJ2-7; D possibly corresponds to TRBD2 (6 bases). The CDR3 sequence is 14 residues long. The germline V and J ends were trimmed by 5 bases and 0 bases, with 11 bases remaining between them. The CDR3 region is CASSAGLFSYEQYF. The CDR3, as DNA: TGTGCCAGCAGTGCCGGACTATTCTCCTACGAGCAGTACTTC.

The table lists this clonotype with many counts. The CDR3 here is CASSFAAYYNEQFF. In DNA form, the CDR3 reads TGCGCCAGCAGCTTTGCGGCTTACTACAATGAGCAGTTCTTC. This chain links TRBV5-1 with TRBJ2-1; no firm D call. Trimming pared 2 bases from V and 3 bases from J, leaving 9 bases between. CDR1 and CDR2 (germline): SGHRS, YFSETQ. The CDR3 is 14 amino acids.

This clonotype was counted at least ten times. The chain couples TRBV27 to TRBJ2-7; the match to TRBD2 covers 9 bases. Germline V gives CDR1 MNHEY, CDR2 SMNVEV (reference sequence). The V gene end was trimmed by 8 bases and the J gene end by 3 bases; junction bases not matched to a gene: 2. This CDR3 is 12 amino acids long. CDR3 sequence: CASGSGGYEQYF. In nucleotides, the CDR3 is TGTGCCAGCGGTAGCGGGGGCTACGAGCAGTACTTC.

About this clonotype itself: Since a much larger clone is just one base distant, this may be a read error. This is likely a read error, given that the CDR3 carries no conserved phenylalanine or tryptophan at its end. This chain uses TRBV4-3 with TRBJ2-1; D is possibly TRBD1 or TRBD2 (5 bases each). The CDR3 covers 14 residues. V gave up 3 bases and J gave up 10 bases, with 16 bases separating them. The germline V gene has CDR1 LGHNA and CDR2 YSLEER. The CDR3 loop reads CASSQNLLRDEQFL. The CDR3 nucleotides read TGCGCCAGCAGCCAGAACCTACTGAGGGACGAGCAGTTCCTC.

The rearrangement joins TRBV20-1 to TRBJ2-7; 8 nucleotides match TRBD1. Germline loops: CDR1 DFQATT, CDR2 SNEGSKA (reference sequence). The trim removed 6 bases at V and 4 bases at J, leaving 8 bases unmatched. The CDR3 totals 13 residues. CDR3 nucleotide sequence: TGCAGTGCAGTGACAGGGGTTTCGTACGAGCAGTACTTC. It translates to CSAVTGVSYEQYF.

This clonotype was seen ten or more times. V and J are TRBV29-1 and TRBJ2-3; 11 positions agree with TRBD2. V gave up 7 bases and J gave up 3 bases; unmatched junction bases: 6. Germline CDR1 is SQVTM and CDR2 is ANQGSEA. This CDR3 has 14 residues. The CDR3 bases are TGCAGCGGCGCAACTAGCGGGAGAACAGATACGCAGTATTTT. This encodes CSGATSGRTDTQYF.

Many counts were recorded for this clonotype. This chain connects TRBV6-2 or TRBV6-3 to TRBJ2-7; the match to TRBD2 covers 13 bases. The length of the CDR3 is 15 residues. Germline assignment: CDR1 MNHEY and CDR2 SVGEGT. V trimming: 6 bases; J trimming: 7 bases; junction bases outside the gene matches: 9. The CDR3: CASRDPGLAGREQYF. As DNA, the CDR3 is TGTGCCAGCAGGGACCCGGGACTAGCGGGACGTGAGCAGTACTTC.

Only a few counts were recorded for this clonotype. The chain has TRBV20-1 and TRBJ2-7, with 7 bases matching TRBD2. The V gene's germline CDR1 is DFQATT and CDR2 SNEGSKA (reference sequence). The J segment lost 0 bases and the V segment lost 3 bases, leaving 14 bases of the junction unmatched. The CDR3 totals 17 residues. CDR3 in amino acids: CSASPSGSGVSSYEQYF. For the CDR3, the DNA is TGCAGTGCTAGTCCTTCCGGGAGCGGGGTAAGCTCCTACGAGCAGTACTTC.

This clonotype was counted at least ten times. V gene TRBV7-2 combines with J gene TRBJ2-5; D gene ambiguous. V was trimmed by 1 base and J by 9 bases, leaving 15 bases between them. Germline CDR1 is SGHTA and CDR2 is FQGNSA. The CDR3 extends over 14 amino acids. The CDR3 sequence: CASSLGRVKMSQYF. CDR3 DNA sequence: TGTGCCAGCAGCTTAGGACGGGTAAAGATGTCCCAGTACTTC.

This clonotype was observed a few times. This chain uses TRBV7-2 with TRBJ2-1; D unresolved. There are 13 residues in the CDR3. From germline, CDR1 is SGHTA and CDR2 FQGNSA. Trimming took 0 bases from V and 8 from J, leaving 8 bases between them. CDR3: CASSLAFQDEQFF. The DNA of the CDR3 is TGTGCCAGCAGCTTAGCGTTTCAGGATGAGCAGTTCTTC.

This clonotype was recorded at least ten times. V usage is TRBV2 and J usage is TRBJ2-7; TRBD1 might be the D (5 bases). Trimming pared 0 bases from V and 2 bases from J, leaving 8 bases between. Germline V gene data show CDR1 as SNHLY and CDR2 as FYNNEI. CDR3 size: 14 residues. CDR3 coding DNA: TGTGCCAGCAGTGAAGCAGGGGCCACCTACGAGCAGTACTTC. Protein product: CASSEAGATYEQYF.

This clonotype was picked up many times. V is TRBV20-1 and J is TRBJ2-7; 7 nucleotides align to TRBD2. V was pared by 3 bases and J by 3 bases, with 11 bases of the junction left unmatched. The CDR3 totals 15 residues. The germline V gene encodes CDR1 DFQATT and CDR2 SNEGSKA (reference sequence). CDR3 nucleotides: TGCAGTGCTAGGGGAAGAGCGGGACCCTTCTACGAGCAGTACTTC. As protein: CSARGRAGPFYEQYF.

The genes are TRBV29-1 and TRBJ2-1; 8 positions agree with TRBD2. J gave up 3 bases and V 6 bases, and 7 bases lay outside the gene matches. The germline V gene encodes CDR1 SQVTM and CDR2 ANQGSEA. The CDR3 sequence is 14 residues long. CDR3 nucleotides: TGCAGCGTGGCAGCGGGAGATAACTACAATGAGCAGTTCTTC. This encodes CSVAAGDNYNEQFF.

The V and J genes are TRBV24-1 and TRBJ2-3; TRBD1 is a possible D gene (6 bases). Germline V gene lookup returns CDR1 KGHDR and CDR2 SFDVKD. CDR3 size: 15 residues. Deletions cut 3 bases from V and 3 bases from J, with 12 bases between. The CDR3 coding sequence is TGTGCCACCAGTGATACCAGACAGGTGACAGATACGCAGTATTTT. Protein: CATSDTRQVTDTQYF.